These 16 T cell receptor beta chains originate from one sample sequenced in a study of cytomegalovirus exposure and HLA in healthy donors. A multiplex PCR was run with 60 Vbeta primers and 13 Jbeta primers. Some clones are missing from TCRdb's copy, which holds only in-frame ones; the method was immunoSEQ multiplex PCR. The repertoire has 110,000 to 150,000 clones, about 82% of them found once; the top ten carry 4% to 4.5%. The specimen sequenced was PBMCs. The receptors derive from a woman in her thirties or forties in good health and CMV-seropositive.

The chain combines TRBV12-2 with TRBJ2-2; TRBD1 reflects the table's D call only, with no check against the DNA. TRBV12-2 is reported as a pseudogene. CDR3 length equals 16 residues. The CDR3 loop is CASRLGTPKNTGELFF. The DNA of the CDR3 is TGTGCAAGTCGCTTAGGGACACCCAAGAACACCGGGGAGCTGTTTTTT.

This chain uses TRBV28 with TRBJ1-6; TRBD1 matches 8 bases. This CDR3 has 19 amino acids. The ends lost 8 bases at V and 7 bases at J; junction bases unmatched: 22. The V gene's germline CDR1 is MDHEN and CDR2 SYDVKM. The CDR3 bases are TGTGCCAGCCTCACTTCCCGGGGCAGGGGGCGAGGGTACAATTCACCCCTCCACTTT. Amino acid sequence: CASLTSRGRGRGYNSPLHF.

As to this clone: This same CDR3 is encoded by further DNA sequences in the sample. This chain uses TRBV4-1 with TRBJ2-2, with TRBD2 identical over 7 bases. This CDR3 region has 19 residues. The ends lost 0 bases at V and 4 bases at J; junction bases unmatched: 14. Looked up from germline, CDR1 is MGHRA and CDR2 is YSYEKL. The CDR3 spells CASSQEGAGESLSTGELFF. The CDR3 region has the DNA TGCGCCAGCAGCCAAGAAGGCGCGGGAGAATCGCTTTCCACCGGGGAGCTGTTTTTT.

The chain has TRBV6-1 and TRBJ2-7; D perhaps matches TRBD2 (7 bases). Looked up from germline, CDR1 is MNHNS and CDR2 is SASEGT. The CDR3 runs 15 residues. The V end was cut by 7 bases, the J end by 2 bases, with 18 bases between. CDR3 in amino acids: CASIQRGGPTYEQYF. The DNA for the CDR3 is TGTGCCAGCATCCAGAGGGGGGGTCCAACCTACGAGCAGTACTTC.

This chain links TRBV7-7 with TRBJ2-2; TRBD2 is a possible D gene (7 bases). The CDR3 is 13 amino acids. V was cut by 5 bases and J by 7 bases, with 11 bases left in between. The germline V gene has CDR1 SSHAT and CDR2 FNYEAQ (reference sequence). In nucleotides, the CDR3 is TGTGCCAGCAGCCCCGGGGGGCGCGGGGAGCTGTTTTTT. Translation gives CASSPGGRGELFF.

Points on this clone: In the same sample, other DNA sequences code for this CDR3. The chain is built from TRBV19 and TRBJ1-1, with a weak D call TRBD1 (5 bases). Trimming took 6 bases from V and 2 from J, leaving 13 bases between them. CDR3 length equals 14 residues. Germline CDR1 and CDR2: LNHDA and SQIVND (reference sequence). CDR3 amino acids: CASSPRGGNTEAFF. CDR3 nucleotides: TGTGCCAGTAGCCCCCGGGGGGGAAACACTGAAGCTTTCTTT.

The CDR3 DNA sequence: TGTGCCAGCAGCCAAGATACCAGGTTCCCTATGTGGACCCAGTACTTC. Translated: CASSQDTRFPMWTQYF. This rearrangement joins TRBV14 to TRBJ2-5; no clear D gene. The V end lost 0 bases, the J end lost 7 bases, and 18 bases lay between the germline ends. The CDR3 totals 16 residues. Germline values: CDR1 SGHDN, CDR2 FVKESK.

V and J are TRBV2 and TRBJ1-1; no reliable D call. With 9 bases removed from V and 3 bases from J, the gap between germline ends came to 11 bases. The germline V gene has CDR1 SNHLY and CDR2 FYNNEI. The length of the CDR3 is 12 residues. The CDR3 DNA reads TGTGCCAGTGATGCCGGGGACACTGAAGCTTTCTTT. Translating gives CASDAGDTEAFF.

CDR3 residues: CASQPGQARGYTF. The CDR3 DNA follows: TGTGCCAGTCAACCGGGTCAAGCACGTGGCTACACCTTC. This rearrangement joins TRBV28 to TRBJ1-2; D call uncertain. Trimming shortened V by 9 bases and J by 7 bases, and 18 bases separated the two germline ends. The V gene's germline CDR1 is MDHEN and CDR2 SYDVKM. The CDR3 runs to 13 residues.

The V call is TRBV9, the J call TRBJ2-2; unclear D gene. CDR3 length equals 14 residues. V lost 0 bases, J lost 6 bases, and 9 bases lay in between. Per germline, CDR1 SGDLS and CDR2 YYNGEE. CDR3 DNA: TGTGCCAGCAGCGTAGGTTCTGGCTCCGGGGAGCTGTTTTTT. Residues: CASSVGSGSGELFF.

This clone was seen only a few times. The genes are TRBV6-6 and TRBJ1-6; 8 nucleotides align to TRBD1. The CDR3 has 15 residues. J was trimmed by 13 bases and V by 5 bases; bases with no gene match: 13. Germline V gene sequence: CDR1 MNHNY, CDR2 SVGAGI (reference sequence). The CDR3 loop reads CASSARLRGQGPLHF. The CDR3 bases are TGTGCCAGCAGTGCCCGCCTCAGGGGGCAGGGGCCCCTCCACTTT.

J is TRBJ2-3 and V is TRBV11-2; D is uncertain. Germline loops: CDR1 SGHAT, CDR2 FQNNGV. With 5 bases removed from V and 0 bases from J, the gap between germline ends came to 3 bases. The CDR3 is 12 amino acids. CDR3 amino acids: CASSHSTDTQYF. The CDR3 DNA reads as TGTGCCAGCAGCCATAGCACAGATACGCAGTATTTT. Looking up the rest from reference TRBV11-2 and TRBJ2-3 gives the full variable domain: EAGVAQSPRYKIIEKRQSVAFWCNPISGHATLYWYQQILGQGPKLLIQFQNNGVVDDSQLPKDRFSAERLKGVDSTLKIQPAKLEDSAVYLCASSHSTDTQYFGPGTRLTVL.

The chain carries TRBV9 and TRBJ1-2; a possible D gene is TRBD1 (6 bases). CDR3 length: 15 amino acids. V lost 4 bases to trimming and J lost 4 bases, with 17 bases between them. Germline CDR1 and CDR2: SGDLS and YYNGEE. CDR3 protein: CASSLETGRGYGYTF. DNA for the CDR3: TGTGCCAGCAGCTTAGAAACAGGGCGAGGCTATGGCTACACCTTC.

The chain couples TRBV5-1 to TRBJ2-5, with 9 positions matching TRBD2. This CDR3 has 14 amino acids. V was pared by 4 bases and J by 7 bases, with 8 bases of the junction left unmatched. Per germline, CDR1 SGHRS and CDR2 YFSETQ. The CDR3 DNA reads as TGCGCCAGCAGCACGGGACTAGCCTGGGTGACCCAGTACTTC. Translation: CASSTGLAWVTQYF.

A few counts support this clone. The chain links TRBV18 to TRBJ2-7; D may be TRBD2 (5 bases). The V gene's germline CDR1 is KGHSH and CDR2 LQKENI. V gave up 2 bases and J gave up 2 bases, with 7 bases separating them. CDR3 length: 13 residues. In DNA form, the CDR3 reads TGTGCCAGCTCACCAGCGGGTCCCTACGAGCAGTACTTC. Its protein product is CASSPAGPYEQYF.

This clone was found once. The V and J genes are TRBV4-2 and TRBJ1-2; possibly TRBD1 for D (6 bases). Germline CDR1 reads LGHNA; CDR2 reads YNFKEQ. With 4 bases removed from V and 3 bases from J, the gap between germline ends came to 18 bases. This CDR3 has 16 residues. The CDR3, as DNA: TGTGCCAGCAGCCCCCGGGGGGGCGGGGACGACTATGGCTACACCTTC. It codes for CASSPRGGGDDYGYTF.